This T cell receptor beta chain appears in the sequencing data of a study of CD8 T cells in ankylosing spondylitis. Study results and caveats: CD8+ cells made up the disease-linked clones, which were relatively rare in peripheral blood. Clones tied to disease were said to be significantly enriched in matched ankylosing spondylitis synovial fluid.

This clonotype was recorded at least ten times. What it binds is not known. TCRdb re-analysed the 5' RACE reads in MiXCR, keeping a single row per CDR3 protein. Among a few hundred thousand distinct CDR3 sequences, roughly 20% were seen once, and the ten largest hold 3.5%. The length of the CDR3 is 16 residues. V was clipped by 3 bases and J by 2 bases; unmatched bases: 9. Looked up from germline, CDR1 is DFQATT and CDR2 is SNEGSKA (reference sequence). Sequences were obtained from blood, either unsorted or a sorted T cell fraction (not recorded which). This receptor was identified in a female donor with ankylosing spondylitis or in good health (not recorded which). V usage is TRBV20-1 and J usage is TRBJ2-3; 9 bases are shared with TRBD2. In DNA, the CDR3 is TGCAGTGCTAGGGTTCTAGCGGGGCCGAACACAGATACGCAGTATTTT. This codes for CSARVLAGPNTDTQYF.